Presented here are 21 T cell receptor beta chains from one specimen sequenced in a study of T cell responses to AZD1222 COVID-19 vaccine. TCRdb keeps only in-frame clones here, not all; method: immunoSEQ multiplex PCR. Of roughly 120,000 clones in the sample, more than 70% are singletons; the top ten hold approximately 3.4%. Specimen: peripheral blood, collected 28 days after the second AZD1222 dose. The receptors here all came from an adult who received the AZD1222 COVID-19 vaccine.

The chain combines TRBV3-1 (or the pseudogene TRBV3-2) with TRBJ2-7, with 7 bases aligning to TRBD1. Germline-derived CDR1 and CDR2 are LGHDT and YNNKEL (reference sequence). J lost 3 bases, V lost 2 bases, and 4 bases had no gene match. The CDR3 runs 14 residues. The CDR3 nucleotides are TGTGCCAGCAGCCAAACCTCAGGGGGCTACGAGCAGTACTTC. Protein product: CASSQTSGGYEQYF.

The chain employs TRBV3-1 (or the pseudogene TRBV3-2) and TRBJ2-3; weak D call: TRBD2 (6 bases). V was shortened by 4 bases and J by 2 bases, with 19 bases between the two germline ends. The CDR3 length is 17 residues. Germline-derived CDR1 and CDR2 are LGHDT and YNNKEL (reference sequence). This chain's CDR3 is CASSPPGAGGITDTQYF. The CDR3 DNA reads TGTGCCAGCAGCCCACCCGGAGCGGGCGGAATCACAGATACGCAGTATTTT.

This chain uses TRBV4-1 with TRBJ2-7, with D hard to call. This CDR3 has 16 residues. The ends were cut back, 8 bases at V and 3 bases at J, with 23 bases in the middle. Germline V gene sequence: CDR1 MGHRA, CDR2 YSYEKL. CDR3 region: CASVSPTSQTYYEQYF. CDR3 coding DNA: TGCGCCAGCGTTTCGCCCACAAGCCAGACCTACTACGAGCAGTACTTC.

This clone turned up a few times. The rearrangement joins TRBV12-3 or TRBV12-4 to TRBJ1-2; 8 bases match TRBD1. The CDR3 extends over 13 amino acids. The J segment lost 5 bases and the V segment lost 5 bases, leaving 4 bases of the junction unmatched. DNA of the CDR3: TGTGCCAGCAGTGGGACAGGCTCGTATGGCTACACCTTC. Protein: CASSGTGSYGYTF.

The V call is TRBV3-1 (or the pseudogene TRBV3-2), the J call TRBJ1-2; 7 positions agree with TRBD1. Germline V lookup: CDR1 LGHDT, CDR2 YNNKEL (reference sequence). Unmatched junction bases numbered 13, after V lost 4 bases and J lost 8 bases. The CDR3 is made up of 15 amino acids. CDR3 coding DNA: TGTGCCAGCAGCCCAACACATGAAGACAGGGAGGGCTACACCTTC. Translated: CASSPTHEDREGYTF.

The CDR3: CASSQDFGGYTF. The CDR3 DNA reads as TGCGCCAGCAGCCAAGATTTCGGTGGCTACACCTTC. J is TRBJ1-2 and V is TRBV4-3; D ambiguous. The germline V and J ends were trimmed by 0 bases and 7 bases, with 6 bases remaining between them. The CDR3 extends over 12 amino acids. Germline V CDR1 and CDR2: LGHNA, YSLEER.

The rearrangement links TRBV19 to TRBJ2-1; D might be TRBD2 (5 bases). With 2 bases removed from V and 12 bases from J, the gap between germline ends came to 14 bases. Germline V gene lookup returns CDR1 LNHDA and CDR2 SQIVND (reference sequence). The CDR3 sequence is 13 residues long. The CDR3 reads CASSINAVEGQFF. The CDR3 DNA is TGTGCCAGTAGTATAAATGCGGTCGAGGGGCAGTTCTTC.

Only one count was recorded for this clone. The gene calls are TRBV11-2 and TRBJ2-7; D is undetermined. In germline, CDR1 is SGHAT, CDR2 FQNNGV. This CDR3 comprises 15 residues. V was trimmed by 0 bases and J by 6 bases, leaving 15 bases between them. Written as DNA, the CDR3 is TGTGCCAGCAGCTTAGATTCGGCTAGTTTTAGCGAGCAGTACTTC. Amino acids: CASSLDSASFSEQYF.

The rearrangement uses TRBV28 and TRBJ1-5; TRBD1 is a possible D gene (5 bases). Germline loops: CDR1 MDHEN, CDR2 SYDVKM. V was clipped by 6 bases and J by 6 bases, with 9 bases between them. The CDR3 consists of 12 residues. In DNA, the CDR3 is TGTGCCAGCAGGGTGGGGGGTCAGCCCCAGCATTTT. Protein sequence: CASRVGGQPQHF.

This chain uses TRBV10-3 with TRBJ2-1; TRBD2 agrees at 13 bases. Germline V gives CDR1 ENHRY, CDR2 SYGVKD. This CDR3 has 17 residues. V gave up 0 bases and J gave up 12 bases; unmatched junction bases: 11. The DNA of the CDR3 is TGTGCCATCAGTGAGTCCACCTCCGGGACTAGCGGGGCCAGGCAGTTCTTC. This translates into CAISESTSGTSGARQFF.

The genes are TRBV3-1 (or the pseudogene TRBV3-2) and TRBJ2-1, with D unresolved. The CDR3 totals 15 residues. Germline CDR1 is LGHDT and CDR2 is YNNKEL (reference sequence). Trimming left V 4 bases short and J 6 bases short, with 16 bases between. CDR3 DNA: TGTGCCAGCAGCCGATGGGAACTGCCGTTCAATGAGCAGTTCTTC. It is translated as CASSRWELPFNEQFF.

V gene TRBV6-2 or TRBV6-3 combines with J gene TRBJ2-1; tentative D call: TRBD1 (6 bases). This CDR3 is 15 amino acids long. The V end lost 2 bases, the J end lost 14 bases, and 22 bases lay between the germline ends. Germline lookup yields CDR1 MNHEY and CDR2 SVGEGT. In DNA form, the CDR3 reads TGTGCCAGCAGTTACGGAACAGGGCTTACGGGAAGGAAGTTCTTC. It encodes CASSYGTGLTGRKFF.

The chain links TRBV12-5 to TRBJ1-1; D is unresolved. With 2 bases removed from V and 11 bases from J, the gap between germline ends came to 12 bases. From germline, CDR1 is LGHNT and CDR2 FRNRAP. The CDR3 totals 12 residues. This chain's CDR3 is CASGLRRAHAFF. CDR3 nucleotides: TGTGCTAGTGGTTTGAGGAGGGCGCACGCTTTCTTT.

This chain links TRBV10-3 with TRBJ1-2; D is ambiguous. The germline CDR1 and CDR2 sequences are ENHRY and SYGVKD. This CDR3 has 15 residues. Deletions cut 4 bases from V and 3 bases from J, with 15 bases between. CDR3 amino acids: CAISAPDYGDYGYTF. CDR3 DNA sequence: TGTGCCATCAGTGCCCCCGATTATGGGGACTATGGCTACACCTTC.

J is TRBJ2-3 and V is TRBV5-4; 16 positions match TRBD2. This CDR3 contains 16 residues. Germline V gives CDR1 SGHNT, CDR2 YYREEE (reference sequence). With 4 bases clipped from V and 4 bases from J, the junction kept 3 bases outside the gene matches. CDR3 region: CASSPGTSGRADTQYF. As DNA, the CDR3 is TGTGCCAGCAGCCCAGGGACTAGCGGGAGGGCAGATACGCAGTATTTT.

The chain recombines TRBV27 with TRBJ1-5, with no clear D. Trimming shortened V by 3 bases and J by 10 bases, and 10 bases separated the two germline ends. The CDR3 length is 12 residues. Germline assignment: CDR1 MNHEY and CDR2 SMNVEV (reference sequence). CDR3 protein: CASSFGDSPQHF. CDR3 DNA sequence: TGTGCCAGCAGTTTTGGGGATTCCCCCCAGCATTTT.

The rearrangement uses TRBV14 and TRBJ1-4; no clear D gene. Trimming took off 1 base at V and 7 bases at J, with 10 bases between the two ends. The germline V gene encodes CDR1 SGHDN and CDR2 FVKESK. The CDR3 is 14 residues long. This CDR3 is CASSQVFRGEKLFF. CDR3 coding DNA: TGTGCCAGCAGCCAAGTATTCCGGGGTGAAAAACTGTTTTTT.

The rearrangement uses TRBV12-5 and TRBJ1-1, with a weak D call TRBD1 (5 bases). V dropped 6 bases and J dropped 5 bases, with 13 bases sitting between them. Germline V gene lookup returns CDR1 LGHNT and CDR2 FRNRAP. CDR3 length: 13 residues. CDR3 bases: TGTGCTAGTGGAAGGGCGGGGGAAACTGAAGCTTTCTTT. This encodes CASGRAGETEAFF. The variable domain in full, completed from reference TRBV12-5 and TRBJ1-1, reads DARVTQTPRHKVTEMGQEVTMRCQPILGHNTVFWYRQTMMQGLELLAYFRNRAPLDDSGMPKDRFSAEMPDATLATLKIQPSEPRDSAVYFCASGRAGETEAFFGQGTRLTVV.

This chain uses TRBV5-1 with TRBJ2-3, with no clear D. Germline V lookup: CDR1 SGHRS, CDR2 YFSETQ. There are 13 residues in the CDR3. Trimming took 4 bases from V and 0 from J, leaving 6 bases between them. The CDR3 DNA follows: TGCGCCAGCAGCGGCGTCAGCACAGATACGCAGTATTTT. This sequence encodes CASSGVSTDTQYF.

This chain joins TRBV24-1 and TRBJ2-7; D not certain. Germline V lookup: CDR1 KGHDR, CDR2 SFDVKD. The CDR3 is 14 amino acids. The V gene lost 4 bases and the J gene lost 2 bases, with 11 bases spanning the gap. The CDR3 DNA follows: TGTGCCACCAGTGAAGCCGGGTCCACCTACGAGCAGTACTTC. This translates into CATSEAGSTYEQYF.

The gene calls are TRBV19 and TRBJ2-3, with 8 bases matching TRBD2. CDR1 and CDR2 from the germline V gene are LNHDA and SQIVND (reference sequence). J lost 6 bases, V lost 3 bases, and 5 bases had no gene match. The CDR3 extends over 14 amino acids. This CDR3 is CASSIDGGVDTQYF. Here the CDR3 DNA reads TGTGCCAGTAGTATCGACGGGGGGGTGGATACGCAGTATTTT.